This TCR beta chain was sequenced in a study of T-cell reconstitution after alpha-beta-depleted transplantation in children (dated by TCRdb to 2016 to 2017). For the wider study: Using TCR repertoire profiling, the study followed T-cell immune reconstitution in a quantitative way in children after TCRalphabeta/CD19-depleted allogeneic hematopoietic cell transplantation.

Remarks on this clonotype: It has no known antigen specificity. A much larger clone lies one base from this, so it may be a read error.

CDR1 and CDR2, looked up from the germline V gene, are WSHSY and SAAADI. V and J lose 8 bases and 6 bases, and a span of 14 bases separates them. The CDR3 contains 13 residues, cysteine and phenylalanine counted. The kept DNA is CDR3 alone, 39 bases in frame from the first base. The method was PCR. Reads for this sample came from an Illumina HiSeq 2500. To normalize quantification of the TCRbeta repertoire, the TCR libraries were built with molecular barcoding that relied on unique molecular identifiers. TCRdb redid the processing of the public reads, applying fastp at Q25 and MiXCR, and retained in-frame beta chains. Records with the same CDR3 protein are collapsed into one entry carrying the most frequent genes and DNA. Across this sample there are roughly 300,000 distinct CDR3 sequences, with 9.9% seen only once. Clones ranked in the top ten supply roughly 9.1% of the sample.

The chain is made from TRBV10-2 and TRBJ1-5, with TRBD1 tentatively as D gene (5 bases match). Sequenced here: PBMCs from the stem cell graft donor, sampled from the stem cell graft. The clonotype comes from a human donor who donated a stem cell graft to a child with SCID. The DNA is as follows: TGCGCCAGCCAGGGACGGGGACGTCAGCCCCAGCATTTT. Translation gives CASQGRGRQPQHF.